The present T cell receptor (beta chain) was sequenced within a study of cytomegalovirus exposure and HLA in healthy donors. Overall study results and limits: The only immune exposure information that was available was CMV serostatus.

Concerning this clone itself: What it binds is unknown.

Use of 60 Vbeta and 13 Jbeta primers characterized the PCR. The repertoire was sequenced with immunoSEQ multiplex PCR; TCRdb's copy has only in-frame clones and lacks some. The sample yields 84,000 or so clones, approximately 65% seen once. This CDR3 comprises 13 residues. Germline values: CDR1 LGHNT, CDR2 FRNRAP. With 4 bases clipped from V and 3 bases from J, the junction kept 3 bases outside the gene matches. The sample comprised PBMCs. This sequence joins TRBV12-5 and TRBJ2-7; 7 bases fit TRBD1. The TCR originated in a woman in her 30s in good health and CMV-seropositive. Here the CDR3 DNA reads TGTGCTAGTGGTTATGGGACAGACTACGAGCAGTACTTC. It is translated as CASGYGTDYEQYF. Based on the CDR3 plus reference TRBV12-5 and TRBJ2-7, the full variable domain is DARVTQTPRHKVTEMGQEVTMRCQPILGHNTVFWYRQTMMQGLELLAYFRNRAPLDDSGMPKDRFSAEMPDATLATLKIQPSEPRDSAVYFCASGYGTDYEQYFGPGTRLTVT.